A single sample is the source of the 21 T cell receptor beta chains below, sequenced in a study of blood T cell repertoires in COVID-19. Produced via immunoSEQ multiplex PCR; TCRdb's table is partial and in-frame only. The table has 80,000 to 130,000 clones, more than 85% seen once. The specimen sequenced was peripheral blood. All receptors come from a man between 60 and 75 years old with acute or convalescent COVID-19.

The rearrangement links TRBV5-8 to TRBJ1-6; the D gene is possibly TRBD1 (5 bases). CDR3 size: 16 residues. Trimming pared 2 bases from V and 10 bases from J, leaving 19 bases between. Germline CDR1 and CDR2: SGHTS and YDEGEE. This chain's CDR3 is CASSFLRGTSASPLHF. CDR3 sequence (DNA): TGTGCCAGCAGCTTTTTAAGGGGAACGTCCGCATCACCCCTCCACTTT.

The chain recombines TRBV7-8 with TRBJ2-2; tentative D call: TRBD2 (6 bases). This CDR3 is built from 13 residues. The V end was cut by 3 bases, the J end by 7 bases, with 9 bases between. The germline gives CDR1 SGHVS, CDR2 FQNEAQ. CDR3 in amino acids: CASSFREVGELFF. The CDR3 DNA is TGTGCCAGCAGCTTCAGGGAGGTCGGGGAGCTGTTTTTT.

The CDR3 is CSASAWGRSYEQYF. The CDR3 DNA is TGCAGTGCTAGTGCGTGGGGGCGCTCCTACGAGCAGTACTTC. The chain employs TRBV20-1 and TRBJ2-7, with D possibly being TRBD1 (6 bases). Trimming pared 3 bases from V and 0 bases from J, leaving 12 bases between. Germline V gives CDR1 DFQATT, CDR2 SNEGSKA (reference sequence). The CDR3 has 14 amino acids.

The chain employs TRBV6-5 and TRBJ2-6; possible D gene TRBD1, 6 bases. Germline CDR1 and CDR2: MNHEY and SVGAGI. This CDR3 is built from 14 residues. Trimming removed 6 bases from V and 2 bases from J, with 8 bases in between. The CDR3 reads CASSRGAGANVLTF. In DNA, the CDR3 is TGTGCCAGCAGCAGGGGAGCTGGGGCCAACGTCCTGACTTTC.

This clone showed up just once. The chain uses TRBV6-1 and TRBJ2-7, with TRBD2 matching over 14 bases. The junction had 5 bases not matched to a gene; V was cut back by 10 bases and J by 6 bases. The CDR3 totals 13 residues. CDR1 and CDR2 from the germline V gene are MNHNS and SASEGT. This CDR3 reads CATRGLAGGEQYF. In DNA form, the CDR3 reads TGTGCCACCCGCGGACTAGCGGGAGGCGAGCAGTACTTC.

The J gene is TRBJ2-7, the V gene TRBV6-5; TRBD2 matches 10 bases. There are 15 residues in the CDR3. Germline lookup yields CDR1 MNHEY and CDR2 SVGAGI. The junction had 5 bases not matched to a gene; V was cut back by 6 bases and J by 0 bases. In DNA form, the CDR3 reads TGTGCCAGCAGCGCCGGGACTAGCGTCTCCTACGAGCAGTACGTC. Translating it yields CASSAGTSVSYEQYV.

V usage is TRBV30 and J usage is TRBJ2-1; tentative D call: TRBD1 (6 bases). The germline V gene encodes CDR1 GTSNPN and CDR2 SVGIG (reference sequence). The germline V and J ends were trimmed by 3 bases and 1 base, with 7 bases remaining between them. The CDR3 runs 13 residues. The CDR3 sequence: CAWRQGSYNEQFF. The CDR3 region has the DNA TGTGCCTGGAGGCAGGGGTCCTACAATGAGCAGTTCTTC.

The chain couples TRBV6-1 to TRBJ2-1; the D gene is possibly TRBD1 (5 bases). This CDR3 is built from 15 residues. With 5 bases removed from V and 6 bases from J, the gap between germline ends came to 17 bases. Germline V lookup: CDR1 MNHNS, CDR2 SASEGT. The CDR3 nucleotides read TGTGCCAGCAGTCCAGGGTTGACCCACCGCAATGAGCAGTTCTTC. Its protein is CASSPGLTHRNEQFF.

The chain is built from TRBV6-5 and TRBJ2-6, with D uncertain. Germline V gene lookup returns CDR1 MNHEY and CDR2 SVGAGI. The CDR3 totals 14 residues. Trimming shortened V by 5 bases and J by 2 bases, and 7 bases separated the two germline ends. The CDR3 DNA reads as TGTGCCAGCAGTCTGGCCGCTGGGGCCAACGTCCTGACTTTC. It codes for CASSLAAGANVLTF.

V gene TRBV7-6 combines with J gene TRBJ1-5; maybe TRBD1 (5 bases). This CDR3 comprises 15 residues. V lost 5 bases, J lost 3 bases, and 14 bases lay in between. The V gene's germline CDR1 is SGHVS and CDR2 FNYEAQ. CDR3 DNA sequence: TGTGCCAGCAGCATCTCAGACAGCCCCAATCAGCCCCAGCATTTT. Amino acids: CASSISDSPNQPQHF.

This sequence joins TRBV9 and TRBJ1-6; D is undetermined. The CDR3 spans 14 residues. Trimming removed 0 bases at V and 6 bases at J, with 7 bases between. The germline CDR1 and CDR2 sequences are SGDLS and YYNGEE. The CDR3 DNA follows: TGTGCCAGCAGCGTAGGCGGGGTTAATTCACCCCTCCACTTT. It codes for CASSVGGVNSPLHF.

The rearrangement links TRBV3-1 (or the pseudogene TRBV3-2) to TRBJ1-2; D gene unclear. Germline V gene data show CDR1 as LGHDT and CDR2 as YNNKEL (reference sequence). The CDR3 loop spans 14 amino acids. Trimming removed 6 bases from V and 8 bases from J, with 19 bases in between. The CDR3 sequence is CASSPTPRPRGYTF. The CDR3 DNA reads TGTGCCAGCAGTCCAACTCCCCGTCCTCGGGGCTACACCTTC.

The J gene is TRBJ1-2, the V gene TRBV11-3, with 7 bases lining up with TRBD1. The CDR3 is 16 residues long. Germline V gene lookup returns CDR1 SGHNT and CDR2 YENEEA. J gave up 7 bases and V 2 bases, and 13 bases lay outside the gene matches. CDR3 nucleotide sequence: TGTGCCAGCAGCTTATTATCGGCCAAGGGGGCTGCTGGCTACACCTTC. As protein: CASSLLSAKGAAGYTF. The variable domain in full, completed from reference TRBV11-3 and TRBJ1-2, reads EAGVVQSPRYKIIEKKQPVAFWCNPISGHNTLYWYLQNLGQGPELLIRYENEEAVDDSQLPKDRFSAERLKGVDSTLKIQPAELGDSAVYLCASSLLSAKGAAGYTFGSGTRLTVV.

The chain couples TRBV19 to TRBJ1-1; 8 bases line up with TRBD1. Germline assignment: CDR1 LNHDA and CDR2 SQIVND (reference sequence). CDR3 length: 13 residues. Trimming removed 7 bases from V and 5 bases from J; junction bases left unmatched: 6. CDR3 sequence: CASTTTGGTEAFF. CDR3 coding DNA: TGTGCCAGTACTACAACAGGGGGGACTGAAGCTTTCTTT.

The CDR3 loop reads CASSSPRVGTGNTIYF. The CDR3 coding sequence is TGTGCCAGCAGCTCCCCCAGGGTTGGAACTGGAAACACCATATATTTT. The rearrangement uses TRBV3-1 (or the pseudogene TRBV3-2) and TRBJ1-3; possible D gene TRBD1, 5 bases. The germline gives CDR1 LGHDT, CDR2 YNNKEL (reference sequence). V was shortened by 5 bases and J by 2 bases, with 16 bases between the two germline ends. The CDR3 extends over 16 amino acids.

This chain connects TRBV18 to TRBJ1-3; D gene unclear. The CDR3 runs 14 residues. Trimming took 2 bases from V and 2 from J, leaving 7 bases between them. Germline CDR1 KGHSH, CDR2 LQKENI. The CDR3 loop is CASSPSGTGNTIYF. As DNA, the CDR3 is TGTGCCAGCTCACCATCCGGTACTGGAAACACCATATATTTT.

The chain is built from TRBV10-3 and TRBJ2-1; no clear D. The germline CDR1 and CDR2 sequences are ENHRY and SYGVKD. This CDR3 has 16 residues. The V and J ends lost 0 bases and 0 bases respectively, with 9 bases between them. The CDR3 loop is CAISESLGRSYNEQFF. The DNA for the CDR3 is TGTGCCATCAGTGAGTCGCTAGGCCGCTCCTACAATGAGCAGTTCTTC.

This clone showed up just once. The chain couples TRBV19 to TRBJ2-3; 8 positions agree with TRBD1. Germline CDR1 reads LNHDA; CDR2 reads SQIVND (reference sequence). The CDR3 spans 12 residues. J was trimmed by 10 bases and V by 4 bases; bases with no gene match: 4. The CDR3 nucleotides read TGTGCCAGTAGTACTAACAGGGGGGCGCAGTATTTT. This encodes CASSTNRGAQYF.

This chain joins TRBV15 and TRBJ2-3; 11 positions match TRBD1. V was pared by 0 bases and J by 5 bases, with 7 bases of the junction left unmatched. In germline, CDR1 is LNHNV, CDR2 YYDKDF (reference sequence). CDR3 size: 17 residues. The CDR3 sequence is CATSREQIGTGGDTQYF. CDR3 DNA: TGTGCCACCAGCAGAGAACAAATTGGGACAGGGGGAGATACGCAGTATTTT.

In this sample, this clone turned up a few times. This chain joins TRBV29-1 and TRBJ1-5, with TRBD1 matching over 7 bases. The CDR3 has 13 residues. V shed 5 bases and J 4 bases; nucleotides not matched to a gene: 5. Germline V gene lookup returns CDR1 SQVTM and CDR2 ANQGSEA. The CDR3 spells CSVRTGGNQPQHF. DNA for the CDR3: TGCAGCGTTAGGACAGGAGGTAATCAGCCCCAGCATTTT. Full variable domain (remainder filled in from reference TRBV29-1 and TRBJ1-5): SAVISQKPSRDICQRGTSLTIQCQVDSQVTMMFWYRQQPGQSLTLIATANQGSEATYESGFVIDKFPISRPNLTFSTLTVSNMSPEDSSIYLCSVRTGGNQPQHFGDGTRLSIL.

This clone appeared once. The V call is TRBV6-6, the J call TRBJ2-1, with 14 bases that match TRBD2. CDR1 MNHNY and CDR2 SVGAGI come from the germline V gene (reference sequence). This CDR3 has 15 amino acids. V shed 6 bases, J shed 8 bases, and the junction held 6 bases outside the gene matches. CDR3 DNA: TGTGCCAGCAGGGGACTAGCGGGAGCCGGGGATGAGCAGTTCTTC. Residues: CASRGLAGAGDEQFF.